This TCR beta chain is drawn from a study of T cell changes during pregnancy in multiple sclerosis. Germline loops: CDR1 SGHVS, CDR2 FNYEAQ. After removal of 5 bases from V and 0 bases from J, the junction contained 9 bases not matched to a gene. This CDR3 has 18 residues. Only in-frame clones appear in the TCRdb table, and some are missing; sequencing was by immunoSEQ multiplex PCR. Among 80,000 to 100,000 clones listed, approximately 95% were seen once. The chain joins TRBV7-6 to TRBJ2-3; 12 bases are a match to TRBD2. The TCR originated in a female donor with multiple sclerosis, enrolled in a pregnancy study. This specimen consisted of peripheral blood, obtained after pregnancy. The chain's CDR3 is CASSPGLAGRISTDTQYF. The CDR3 DNA is TGTGCCAGCAGCCCGGGACTAGCGGGCCGAATTAGCACAGATACGCAGTATTTT.